The sequence of this TCR beta chain was determined in a study of graft-versus-host responses after intestinal transplantation. Study background: Multivisceral, liver-intestinal, or isolated intestinal transplants were received by the recipients. Recipients across the board were started on anti-thymocyte globulin induction, then kept on tacrolimus and steroids for 2 to 4 years.

The CDR3 runs to 14 residues. J was trimmed by 8 bases and V by 5 bases; bases with no gene match: 7. Germline V lookup: CDR1 SGHNT, CDR2 YENEEA. As regards this clone: As yet, its antigen is unknown.

Sequencing used immunoSEQ multiplex PCR; TCRdb keeps in-frame clones, though not all of them. The sample yields about 31,000 clones, roughly 80% seen once. This receptor was identified in a human donor who received an intestinal transplant. The V and J genes are TRBV11-3 and TRBJ1-4, with TRBD1 matching 8 bases. The sequences come from unstimulated CD8+ T cells sorted from spleen or lymph node cells, collected before intestinal transplant. The chain's CDR3 is CASSLWTGKEKLFF. The CDR3 region has the DNA TGTGCCAGCAGCCTCTGGACAGGGAAGGAAAAACTGTTTTTT.